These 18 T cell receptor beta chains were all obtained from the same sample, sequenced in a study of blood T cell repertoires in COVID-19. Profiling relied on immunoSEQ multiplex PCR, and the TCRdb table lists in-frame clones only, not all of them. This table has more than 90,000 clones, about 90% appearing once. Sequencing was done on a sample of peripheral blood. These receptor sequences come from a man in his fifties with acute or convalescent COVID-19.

CDR3 DNA sequence: TGTGCCAGCAGCTGGGGACATCCACAAGCTGCAACTAATGAAAAACTGTTTTTT. This translates into CASSWGHPQAATNEKLFF. The V gene is TRBV7-9, the J gene TRBJ1-4; a possible D gene is TRBD1 (6 bases). Looked up from germline, CDR1 is SEHNR and CDR2 is FQNEAQ (reference sequence). This CDR3 is built from 18 residues. Trimming shortened V by 4 bases and J by 0 bases, and 18 bases separated the two germline ends.

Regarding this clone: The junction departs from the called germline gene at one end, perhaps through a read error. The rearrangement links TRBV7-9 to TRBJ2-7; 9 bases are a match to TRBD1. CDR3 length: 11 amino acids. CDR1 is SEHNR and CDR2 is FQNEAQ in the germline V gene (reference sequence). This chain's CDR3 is CASTGGHEQYF. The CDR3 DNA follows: TGTGCGAGCACAGGGGGCCACGAGCAGTACTTC.

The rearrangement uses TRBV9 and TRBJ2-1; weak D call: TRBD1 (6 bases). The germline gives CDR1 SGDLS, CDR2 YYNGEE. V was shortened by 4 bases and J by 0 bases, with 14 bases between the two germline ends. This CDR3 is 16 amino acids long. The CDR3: CASSWGTGSSYNEQFF. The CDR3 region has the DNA TGTGCCAGCAGCTGGGGAACAGGGAGCTCCTACAATGAGCAGTTCTTC.

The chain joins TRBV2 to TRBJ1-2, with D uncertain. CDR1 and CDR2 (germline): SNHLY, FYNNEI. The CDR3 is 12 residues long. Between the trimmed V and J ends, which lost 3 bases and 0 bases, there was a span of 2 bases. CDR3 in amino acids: CASSDSNYGYTF. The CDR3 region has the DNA TGTGCCAGCAGTGACTCTAACTATGGCTACACCTTC.

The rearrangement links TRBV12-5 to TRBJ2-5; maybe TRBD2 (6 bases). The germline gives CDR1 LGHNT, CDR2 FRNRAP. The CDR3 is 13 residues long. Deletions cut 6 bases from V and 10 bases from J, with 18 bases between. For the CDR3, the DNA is TGTGCTAGTGGGCCTGGGACTCCCCGGGACCAGTACTTC. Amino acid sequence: CASGPGTPRDQYF.

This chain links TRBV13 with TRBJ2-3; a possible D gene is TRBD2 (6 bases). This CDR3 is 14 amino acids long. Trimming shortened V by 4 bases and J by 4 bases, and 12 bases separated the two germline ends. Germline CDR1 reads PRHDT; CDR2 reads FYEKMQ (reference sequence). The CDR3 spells CASSSLADADTQYF. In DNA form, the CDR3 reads TGTGCCAGCAGCTCCTTAGCGGACGCAGATACGCAGTATTTT.

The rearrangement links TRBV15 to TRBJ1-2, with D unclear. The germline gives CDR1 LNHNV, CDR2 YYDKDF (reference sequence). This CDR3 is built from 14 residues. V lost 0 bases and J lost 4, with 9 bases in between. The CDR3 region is CATSRESGTYGYTF. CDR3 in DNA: TGTGCCACCAGCAGAGAGTCAGGAACCTATGGCTACACCTTC. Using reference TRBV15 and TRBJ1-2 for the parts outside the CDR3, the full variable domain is DAMVIQNPRYQVTQFGKPVTLSCSQTLNHNVMYWYQQKSSQAPKLLFHYYDKDFNNEADTPDNFQSRRPNTSFCFLDIRSPGLGDTAMYLCATSRESGTYGYTFGSGTRLTVV.

The CDR3 nucleotides are TGTGCCAGCAGAGGCCGGACAGGGCCCCTACAAGGCTACACCTTC. This encodes CASRGRTGPLQGYTF. The rearrangement links TRBV6-5 to TRBJ1-2; TRBD1 matches at 8 bases. The germline gives CDR1 MNHEY, CDR2 SVGAGI. The J segment lost 8 bases and the V segment lost 6 bases, leaving 14 bases of the junction unmatched. The CDR3 length is 15 residues.

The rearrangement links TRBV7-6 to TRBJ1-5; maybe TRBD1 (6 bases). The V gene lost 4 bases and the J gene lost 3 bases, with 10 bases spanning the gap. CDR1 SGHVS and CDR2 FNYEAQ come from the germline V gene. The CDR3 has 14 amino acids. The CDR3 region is CASSSTGYNQPQHF. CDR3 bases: TGTGCCAGCAGCTCTACAGGGTACAATCAGCCCCAGCATTTT.

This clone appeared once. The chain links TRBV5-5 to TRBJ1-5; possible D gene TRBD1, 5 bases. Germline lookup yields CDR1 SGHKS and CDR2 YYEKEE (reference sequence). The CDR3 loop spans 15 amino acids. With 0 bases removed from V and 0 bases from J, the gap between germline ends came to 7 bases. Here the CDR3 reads CASSLADSSNQPQHF. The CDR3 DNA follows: TGTGCCAGCAGCTTGGCCGACAGTAGCAATCAGCCCCAGCATTTT.

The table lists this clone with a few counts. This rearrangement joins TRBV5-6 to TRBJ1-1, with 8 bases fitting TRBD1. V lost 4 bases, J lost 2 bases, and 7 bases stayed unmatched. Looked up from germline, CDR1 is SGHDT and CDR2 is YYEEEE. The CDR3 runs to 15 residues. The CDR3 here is CASSPVGQGNTEAFF. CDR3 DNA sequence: TGTGCCAGCAGCCCCGTAGGACAGGGTAACACTGAAGCTTTCTTT. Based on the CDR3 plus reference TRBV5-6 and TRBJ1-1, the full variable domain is DAGVTQSPTHLIKTRGQQVTLRCSPKSGHDTVSWYQQALGQGPQFIFQYYEEEERQRGNFPDRFSGHQFPNYSSELNVNALLLGDSALYLCASSPVGQGNTEAFFGQGTRLTVV.

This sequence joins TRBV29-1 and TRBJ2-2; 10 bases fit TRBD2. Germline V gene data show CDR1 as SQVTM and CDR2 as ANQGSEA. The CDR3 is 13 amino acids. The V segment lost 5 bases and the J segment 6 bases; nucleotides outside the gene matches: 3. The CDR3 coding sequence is TGCAGCGTTTCTAGCGGGGGACCCGGGGAGCTGTTTTTT. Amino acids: CSVSSGGPGELFF.

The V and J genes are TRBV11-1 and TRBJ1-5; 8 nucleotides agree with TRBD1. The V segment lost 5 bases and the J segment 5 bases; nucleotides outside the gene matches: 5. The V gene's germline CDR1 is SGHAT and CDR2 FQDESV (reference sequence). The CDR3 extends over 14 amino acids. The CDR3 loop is CASSQTGADQPQHF. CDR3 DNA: TGTGCCAGCAGCCAGACAGGGGCGGATCAGCCCCAGCATTTT.

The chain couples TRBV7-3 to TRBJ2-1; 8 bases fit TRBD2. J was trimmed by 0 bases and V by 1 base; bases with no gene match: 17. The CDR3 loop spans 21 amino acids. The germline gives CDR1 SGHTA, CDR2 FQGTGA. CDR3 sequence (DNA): TGTGCCAGCAGCTTAAGCCTCCTAGCGGGCGGCGGACGAAGCTCCTACAATGAGCAGTTCTTC. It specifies CASSLSLLAGGGRSSYNEQFF.

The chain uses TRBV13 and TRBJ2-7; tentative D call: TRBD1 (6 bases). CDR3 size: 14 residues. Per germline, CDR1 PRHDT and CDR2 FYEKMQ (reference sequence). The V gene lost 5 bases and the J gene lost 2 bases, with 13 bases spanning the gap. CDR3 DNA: TGTGCCAGCAGCCCAAGAGGACAGACCTACGAGCAGTACTTC. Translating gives CASSPRGQTYEQYF.

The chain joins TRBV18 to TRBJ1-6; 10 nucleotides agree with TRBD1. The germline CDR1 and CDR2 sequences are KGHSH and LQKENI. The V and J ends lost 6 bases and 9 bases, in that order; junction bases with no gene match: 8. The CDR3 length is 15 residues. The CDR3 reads CASSPLGQGTSPLHF. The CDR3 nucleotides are TGTGCCAGCTCCCCCCTGGGACAGGGGACTTCACCCCTCCACTTT.

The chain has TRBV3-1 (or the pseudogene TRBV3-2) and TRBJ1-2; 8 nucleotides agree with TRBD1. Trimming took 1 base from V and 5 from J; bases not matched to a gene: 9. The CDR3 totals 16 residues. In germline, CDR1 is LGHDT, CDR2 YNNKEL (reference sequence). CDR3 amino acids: CASSQGGQGTLYGYTF. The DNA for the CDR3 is TGTGCCAGCAGCCAAGGCGGACAGGGAACGCTATATGGCTACACCTTC.

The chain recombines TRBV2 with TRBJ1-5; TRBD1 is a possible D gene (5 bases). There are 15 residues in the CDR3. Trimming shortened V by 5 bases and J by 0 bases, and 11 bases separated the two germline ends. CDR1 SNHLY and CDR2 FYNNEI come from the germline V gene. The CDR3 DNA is TGTGCCAGCAGTCGGGACTCCTATAGCAATCAGCCCCAGCATTTT. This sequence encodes CASSRDSYSNQPQHF.